This T cell receptor (beta chain) was retrieved from a study of regulatory T cells in long-lasting Graves disease. Study summary: Antithyroid drug intake by newly diagnosed Graves' patients had lasted under 3 months.

Broader study findings: Accuracy was possibly reduced by small sample size. TRBV28, TRBJ1-2 and TRBJ2-5 were favored in persistent disease.

The V gene's germline CDR1 is MGHRA and CDR2 YSYEKL. V was shortened by 6 bases and J by 0 bases, with 18 bases between the two germline ends. CDR3 length equals 17 residues. Researchers made TCR beta libraries by using iRepertoire HTBI primers and running Arm-PCR on CDR3 regions. MiXCR was run by TCRdb on the multiplex PCR reads, yielding one entry per CDR3 protein. The sample consists of roughly 420,000 distinct CDR3 sequences, roughly a sixth of them appearing once. Time point described: newly diagnosed GD, antithyroid drugs for less than 3 months. TCR sequences were obtained from RNA taken from PBMCs. Approximately 10-milliliter peripheral blood samples went into EDTA tubes. This clonotype has ten or more counts. The antigen is unknown.

This material consisted of peripheral blood mononuclear cells (PBMCs), taken at new diagnosis, from a patient treated with antithyroid drugs. The clonotype comes from a female donor with Graves disease. The chain couples TRBV4-1 to TRBJ1-5; D gene unclear. DNA of the CDR3: TGCGCCAGCAGTCCCCAACCAACGGAGGATAGCAATCAGCCCCAGCATTTT. This codes for CASSPQPTEDSNQPQHF.